These 28 T cell receptor beta chains share one sample of origin, sequenced in a study of shared clonotypes between healthy human individuals (TCRdb year 2020). Receptor amplification or capture employed the immunoSEQ multiplex PCR assay. TCRdb holds this immuneACCESS table with in-frame rearrangements only. Some clones are missing; in checked studies, unresolved V genes explain under half, and the rest has no known cause. This sample holds about 2.3 million clones; roughly 92% were observed only once. The top ten constitute approximately 0.4% of the sample. Sequencing input: naive CD4+ T cells from PBMCs. The sample's cell subset or site label, in plain terms: CD45RA+ positively selected. Receptors were obtained from a young man in good health. Some clones in this sample may be carry-over from other donors' samples.

The rearrangement links TRBV2 to TRBJ2-7, with 13 bases lining up with TRBD2. This CDR3 is built from 14 residues. Germline CDR1 and CDR2: SNHLY and FYNNEI. Trimming removed 5 bases from V and 5 bases from J; junction bases left unmatched: 3. DNA of the CDR3: TGTGCCAGCAGTCCGGGACTAGCGGGACACGAGCAGTACTTC. It translates to CASSPGLAGHEQYF.

The chain carries TRBV6-5 and TRBJ2-7, with D perhaps matching TRBD2 (6 bases). V lost 0 bases and J 3 bases, leaving 12 bases between the germline ends. The V gene's germline CDR1 is MNHEY and CDR2 SVGAGI. The CDR3 totals 15 residues. CDR3 in DNA: TGTGCCAGCAGTTACTCTCGAGCGGGCAACTACGAGCAGTACTTC. As protein: CASSYSRAGNYEQYF.

About this clone itself: Other DNA sequences from this sample encode an identical CDR3 as well. The chain recombines TRBV7-2 with TRBJ2-6; D gene ambiguous. The CDR3 is 15 residues long. Germline lookup yields CDR1 SGHTA and CDR2 FQGNSA. Trimming left V 1 base short and J 0 bases short, with 4 bases between. In nucleotides, the CDR3 is TGTGCCAGCAGCTTAGAGAGCTCTGGGGCCAACGTCCTGACTTTC. This codes for CASSLESSGANVLTF.

The chain combines TRBV7-3 with TRBJ2-3, with 14 nucleotides matching TRBD2. The J segment lost 2 bases and the V segment lost 5 bases, leaving 6 bases of the junction unmatched. Germline V lookup: CDR1 SGHTA, CDR2 FQGTGA. The CDR3 spans 17 residues. The CDR3 sequence: CASSHRTSGRYTDTQYF. In nucleotides, the CDR3 is TGTGCCAGCAGCCACCGGACTAGCGGGAGGTACACAGATACGCAGTATTTT.

The rearrangement joins TRBV19 to TRBJ2-1; 15 bases align to TRBD2. This CDR3 has 21 residues. The germline V gene has CDR1 LNHDA and CDR2 SQIVND (reference sequence). V lost 8 bases and J lost 4; bases outside the gene matches: 21. Written as DNA, the CDR3 is TGTGCCAGTTCTAGGGGCTTTAGCGGGACCGGGACTAGCGGGAGGTACAATGAGCAGTTCTTC. This sequence encodes CASSRGFSGTGTSGRYNEQFF.

The J gene is TRBJ1-3, the V gene TRBV6-5; D not resolved. The CDR3 runs 14 residues. V was shortened by 7 bases and J by 4 bases, with 14 bases between the two germline ends. The germline gives CDR1 MNHEY, CDR2 SVGAGI. The CDR3 coding sequence is TGTGCCAGCAAGGACCCCCAGGTCGGAAACACCATATATTTT. Amino acids: CASKDPQVGNTIYF.

J is TRBJ2-7 and V is TRBV10-3; D might be TRBD2 (5 bases). This CDR3 spans 13 amino acids. CDR1 ENHRY and CDR2 SYGVKD come from the germline V gene. Trimming removed 2 bases at V and 11 bases at J, with 16 bases between. CDR3 residues: CAISEVEGSREYF. In DNA form, the CDR3 reads TGTGCCATCAGTGAGGTCGAGGGTTCTAGGGAGTACTTC.

The chain combines TRBV28 with TRBJ2-3; unclear D gene. Between the trimmed V and J ends, which lost 5 bases and 1 base, there was a span of 16 bases. CDR1 is MDHEN, CDR2 SYDVKM, per germline. The CDR3 is made up of 16 amino acids. DNA of the CDR3: TGTGCCAGCAGTCTAAAGGGCAGTTCACGCACAGATACGCAGTATTTT. Protein product: CASSLKGSSRTDTQYF. The full variable domain, in which reference TRBV28 and TRBJ2-3 provide the parts outside the CDR3, is DVKVTQSSRYLVKRTGEKVFLECVQDMDHENMFWYRQDPGLGLRLIYFSYDVKMKEKGDIPEGYSVSREKKERFSLILESASTNQTSMYLCASSLKGSSRTDTQYFGPGTRLTVL.

The J gene is TRBJ1-1, the V gene TRBV6-6; D unresolved. CDR3 length: 15 residues. Germline V gene sequence: CDR1 MNHNY, CDR2 SVGAGI (reference sequence). V was pared by 0 bases and J by 0 bases, with 8 bases between. Written as DNA, the CDR3 is TGTGCCAGCAGTTACTCGATGCGGCTGAACACTGAAGCTTTCTTT. Translation gives CASSYSMRLNTEAFF.

The chain has TRBV5-6 and TRBJ1-1, with D maybe TRBD1 (5 bases). V was trimmed by 4 bases and J by 7 bases, leaving 17 bases between them. In germline, CDR1 is SGHDT, CDR2 YYEEEE. The CDR3 is made up of 14 amino acids. Here the CDR3 DNA reads TGTGCCAGCAGCCGACCCCCGGGAGGGGATGAAGCTTTCTTT. It codes for CASSRPPGGDEAFF.

This chain connects TRBV27 to TRBJ2-1, with 7 nucleotides matching TRBD2. Trimming cost V 2 bases and J 4 bases; bases outside gene matches: 8. This CDR3 has 16 amino acids. Germline CDR1 and CDR2: MNHEY and SMNVEV (reference sequence). CDR3 sequence reads: CASSLRLADPYNEQFF. DNA for the CDR3: TGTGCCAGCAGTTTAAGGCTAGCGGACCCGTACAATGAGCAGTTCTTC.

V is TRBV29-1 and J is TRBJ2-7; 11 positions agree with TRBD1. CDR3 length: 14 amino acids. V lost 3 bases and J lost 6; bases outside the gene matches: 7. Germline V gene sequence: CDR1 SQVTM, CDR2 ANQGSEA. This chain's CDR3 is CSVDRAGTGGEQYF. DNA for the CDR3: TGCAGCGTTGACAGAGCCGGGACAGGGGGCGAGCAGTACTTC.

This clone was found a few times. The chain joins TRBV19 to TRBJ1-5, with a possible D match to TRBD1 (6 bases). Germline V gene sequence: CDR1 LNHDA, CDR2 SQIVND (reference sequence). V lost 7 bases, J lost 1 base, and 20 bases lay in between. The CDR3 has 17 residues. As DNA, the CDR3 is TGTGCCAGTAATTCCCCACCAGGGGTTAGGAGCAATCAGCCCCAGCATTTT. This translates into CASNSPPGVRSNQPQHF.

The rearrangement links TRBV28 to TRBJ1-2; perhaps TRBD1 as D (6 bases). There are 13 residues in the CDR3. CDR1 is MDHEN, CDR2 SYDVKM, per germline. V lost 3 bases and J lost 8, with 13 bases in between. CDR3 coding DNA: TGTGCCAGCAGTTTCGGGGGGCCGGTAGGCTACACCTTC. Its translation: CASSFGGPVGYTF.

The genes are TRBV5-1 and TRBJ2-1; a weak D match, TRBD1 (6 bases). The CDR3 runs to 14 residues. The ends were cut back, 4 bases at V and 1 base at J, with 9 bases in the middle. Germline V CDR1 and CDR2: SGHRS, YFSETQ. CDR3 amino acids: CASSTGNSYNEQFF. CDR3 DNA sequence: TGCGCCAGCAGCACAGGGAATTCCTACAATGAGCAGTTCTTC.

The V gene is TRBV10-3, the J gene TRBJ2-7; 8 bases line up with TRBD2. Germline CDR1 reads ENHRY; CDR2 reads SYGVKD. The CDR3 spans 15 residues. V trimming: 4 bases; J trimming: 2 bases; junction bases outside the gene matches: 7. CDR3 nucleotide sequence: TGTGCCATCAGTGCCCTGACTAGCGAGCCCTACGAGCAGTACTTC. Translating it yields CAISALTSEPYEQYF.

The V call is TRBV5-6, the J call TRBJ1-2, with TRBD1 matching over 11 bases. V was clipped by 3 bases and J by 8 bases; unmatched bases: 6. CDR3 length: 14 amino acids. Germline V gene lookup returns CDR1 SGHDT and CDR2 YYEEEE. The chain's CDR3 is CASSSDRGLGGYTF. CDR3 DNA sequence: TGTGCCAGCAGCTCGGACAGGGGGCTGGGCGGCTACACCTTC.

The chain couples TRBV18 to TRBJ1-1; D perhaps matches TRBD1 (5 bases). From germline, CDR1 is KGHSH and CDR2 LQKENI. The V and J ends lost 2 bases and 7 bases respectively, with 17 bases between them. This CDR3 is 15 amino acids long. The CDR3 coding sequence is TGTGCCAGCTCACCAGTCGGGCCCAGGGAAAATGAAGCTTTCTTT. Amino acids: CASSPVGPRENEAFF.

This chain joins TRBV2 and TRBJ2-1; D gene ambiguous. The CDR3 extends over 14 amino acids. Per germline, CDR1 SNHLY and CDR2 FYNNEI. The germline V and J ends were trimmed by 6 bases and 1 base, with 10 bases remaining between them. The CDR3 sequence: CASRVDGSYNEQFF. The CDR3 nucleotides are TGTGCCAGCAGAGTAGACGGGTCCTACAATGAGCAGTTCTTC.

DNA of the CDR3: TGTGCCAGCAGCTTAGTAACTAGCGTTAGCACAGATACGCAGTATTTT. Translated, it gives CASSLVTSVSTDTQYF. This chain joins TRBV7-3 and TRBJ2-3; 7 bases are shared with TRBD2. J was trimmed by 0 bases and V by 2 bases; bases with no gene match: 5. Germline V gene data show CDR1 as SGHTA and CDR2 as FQGTGA. The CDR3 is 16 amino acids.

The gene calls are TRBV7-9 and TRBJ2-3, with 7 bases that match TRBD1. Unmatched junction bases numbered 4, after V lost 5 bases and J lost 2 bases. This CDR3 has 14 residues. Per germline, CDR1 SEHNR and CDR2 FQNEAQ (reference sequence). CDR3 in amino acids: CASSPGQATDTQYF. The CDR3 nucleotides read TGTGCCAGCAGCCCTGGACAGGCCACAGATACGCAGTATTTT.

The chain links TRBV14 to TRBJ2-3; tentatively, D is TRBD1 or TRBD2 (5 bases each). V lost 0 bases and J lost 0, with 19 bases in between. Germline CDR1 is SGHDN and CDR2 is FVKESK. This CDR3 has 19 amino acids. CDR3 residues: CASSQDVGTSGLSTDTQYF. The DNA for the CDR3 is TGTGCCAGCAGCCAAGATGTAGGGACGTCGGGGCTGAGCACAGATACGCAGTATTTT.

As for this clone: Other DNA sequences from this sample encode an identical CDR3 as well. The chain joins TRBV18 to TRBJ1-5, with 11 bases fitting TRBD1. Germline V gene data show CDR1 as KGHSH and CDR2 as LQKENI. J gave up 2 bases and V 4 bases, and 1 base lay outside the gene matches. CDR3 length: 15 amino acids. The CDR3 region is CASSLGQGGNQPQHF. The CDR3 nucleotides are TGTGCCAGCTCACTGGGACAGGGGGGCAATCAGCCCCAGCATTTT.

This clone showed up just once. The CDR3 here is CASSWSPGTGELFF. The DNA for the CDR3 is TGTGCCAGCAGTTGGAGCCCGGGCACCGGGGAGCTGTTTTTT. The rearrangement uses TRBV4-2 and TRBJ2-2; D not certain. The CDR3 contains 14 residues. The V end was cut by 6 bases, the J end by 4 bases, with 12 bases between. Germline CDR1 is LGHNA and CDR2 is YNFKEQ.

V and J are TRBV2 and TRBJ2-2; D ambiguous. V was cut by 6 bases and J by 1 base, with 9 bases left in between. The CDR3 covers 14 residues. Germline assignment: CDR1 SNHLY and CDR2 FYNNEI. For the CDR3, the DNA is TGTGCCAGCAGATTGGTCCTGAACACCGGGGAGCTGTTTTTT. This gives the protein CASRLVLNTGELFF.

This clone was seen just once. The V call is TRBV7-2, the J call TRBJ2-1; D unclear. V was pared by 1 base and J by 5 bases, with 9 bases between. Looked up from germline, CDR1 is SGHTA and CDR2 is FQGNSA. There are 14 residues in the CDR3. The CDR3: CASSLGALNNEQFF. For the CDR3, the DNA is TGTGCCAGCAGCTTAGGAGCCCTTAACAATGAGCAGTTCTTC. Full variable domain (rest looked up from reference TRBV7-2 and TRBJ2-1): GAGVSQSPSNKVTEKGKDVELRCDPISGHTALYWYRQSLGQGLEFLIYFQGNSAPDKSGLPSDRFSAERTGGSVSTLTIQRTQQEDSAVYLCASSLGALNNEQFFGPGTRLTVL.

This chain connects TRBV2 to TRBJ2-5; D is uncertain. V lost 4 bases, J lost 2 bases, and 11 bases lay in between. The CDR3 runs to 14 residues. CDR1 SNHLY and CDR2 FYNNEI come from the germline V gene. Written as DNA, the CDR3 is TGTGCCAGCAGTGTAGGCCTACAACAAGAGACCCAGTACTTC. This gives the protein CASSVGLQQETQYF. The entire variable domain, with the rest obtained from reference TRBV2 and TRBJ2-5, is as follows: EPEVTQTPSHQVTQMGQEVILRCVPISNHLYFYWYRQILGQKVEFLVSFYNNEISEKSEIFDDQFSVERPDGSNFTLKIRSTKLEDSAMYFCASSVGLQQETQYFGPGTRLLVL.

The chain combines TRBV2 with TRBJ2-2, with D possibly being TRBD2 (6 bases). Germline V lookup: CDR1 SNHLY, CDR2 FYNNEI. The CDR3 extends over 12 amino acids. The ends were cut back, 8 bases at V and 5 bases at J, with 9 bases in the middle. DNA of the CDR3: TGTGCCAGCGCGGAGGGGACCGGGGAGCTGTTTTTT. Translating gives CASAEGTGELFF.